The clone carrying this TCR beta chain was observed a handful of times. Its antigen is still unknown. The data belong to a study of beta chain features in type 1 diabetes. Study-level information: Over all samples combined, some 99,000,000 sorted cells were examined. Study results and caveats: A definitive answer on HLA type influencing TCRB rearrangement was not reached here. Across all four CD4+ subsets, people with type 1 diabetes showed modestly shorter TCRB CDR3s. Naive, central memory and Treg TCRB repertoires appeared more alike in patients than in healthy donors.

The authors reverse transcribed all of the isolated RNA, so sequencing captured expressed TCRB transcripts. Repertoires were generated with immunoSEQ multiplex PCR, while TCRdb's copy carries only in-frame clones and drops some. The table lists approximately 250,000 clones, around 25% of them singletons. This CDR3 has 16 residues. Germline CDR1 reads MGHDK; CDR2 reads SYGVNS. Trimming cost V 6 bases and J 1 base; bases outside gene matches: 12. This receptor was obtained from a woman aged 25 to 39 with type 1 diabetes. The chain is built from TRBV25-1 and TRBJ2-7; TRBD1 aligns across 7 bases. Sequenced input: naive CD4+ T cells from blood. The CDR3 DNA reads as TGTGCCAGCAGGGACAGGTCATCCTCGGGGTCCTACGAGCAGTACTTC. This sequence encodes CASRDRSSSGSYEQYF.